The 9 T cell receptor beta chains below come from one sample, sequenced in a study of cytomegalovirus exposure and HLA in healthy donors. Both 60 Vbeta primers and 13 Jbeta primers went into the PCR. Sequenced by immunoSEQ multiplex PCR; TCRdb stores in-frame clones only, minus some. The sample has 200,000 to 250,000 clones. The sequenced sample was PBMCs. These receptors all come from a girl between 2 and 10 years old in good health and CMV-seropositive.

This chain links TRBV15 with TRBJ2-7, with TRBD1 identical over 7 bases. Germline V gene sequence: CDR1 LNHNV, CDR2 YYDKDF (reference sequence). Trimming removed 6 bases from V and 0 bases from J; junction bases left unmatched: 8. The CDR3 totals 15 residues. DNA for the CDR3: TGTGCCACCAGAAGGGGAGCAGGGGGCTCCTACGAGCAGTACTTC. It yields the protein CATRRGAGGSYEQYF.

V usage is TRBV5-8 and J usage is TRBJ2-7; TRBD1 aligns across 9 bases. Germline CDR1 reads SGHTS; CDR2 reads YDEGEE. The CDR3 has 13 amino acids. V lost 3 bases and J lost 5; bases outside the gene matches: 3. CDR3 loop: CASSWGDRDEQYF. CDR3 nucleotide sequence: TGTGCCAGCAGCTGGGGGGACAGGGACGAGCAGTACTTC.

The chain links TRBV29-1 to TRBJ1-2; D unresolved. Per germline, CDR1 SQVTM and CDR2 ANQGSEA. Trimming pared 0 bases from V and 9 bases from J, leaving 8 bases between. CDR3 length: 11 residues. The CDR3 DNA follows: TGCAGCGTTGAAGATAGGCGGAGCTACACCTTC. It specifies CSVEDRRSYTF.

The gene calls are TRBV2 and TRBJ1-2; D is uncertain. CDR1 is SNHLY and CDR2 is FYNNEI in the germline V gene. The length of the CDR3 is 14 residues. Trimming stripped 8 bases from V and 4 bases from J, with 17 bases between. The CDR3 bases are TGTGCCAGCGACCCCCATGAGGGCGGCTATGGCTACACCTTC. As protein: CASDPHEGGYGYTF.

This sequence joins TRBV10-3 and TRBJ1-2; 8 nucleotides agree with TRBD1. The CDR3 spans 14 residues. Germline V gene data show CDR1 as ENHRY and CDR2 as SYGVKD. The ends lost 9 bases at V and 4 bases at J; junction bases unmatched: 10. CDR3 DNA sequence: TGTGCCATTGGCTTTTCCGGGACAGGCTATGGCTACACCTTC. This translates into CAIGFSGTGYGYTF.

V gene TRBV27 combines with J gene TRBJ2-7; 7 nucleotides agree with TRBD2. Germline loops: CDR1 MNHEY, CDR2 SMNVEV (reference sequence). The CDR3 has 15 amino acids. The trim removed 6 bases at V and 4 bases at J, leaving 12 bases unmatched. This CDR3 reads CASSHPVAGVYEQYF. CDR3 sequence (DNA): TGTGCCAGCAGCCACCCCGTCGCGGGAGTATACGAGCAGTACTTC.

J is TRBJ2-3 and V is TRBV5-5; 11 bases line up with TRBD2. CDR1 SGHKS and CDR2 YYEKEE come from the germline V gene (reference sequence). The CDR3 has 15 residues. Trimming cost V 2 bases and J 6 bases; bases outside gene matches: 5. CDR3 sequence (DNA): TGTGCCAGCAGCTTCACTAGCGGGGGCATGGATACGCAGTATTTT. Its translation: CASSFTSGGMDTQYF.

The chain carries TRBV15 and TRBJ2-3; 8 bases are a match to TRBD1. CDR3 length: 15 residues. J was trimmed by 3 bases and V by 5 bases; bases with no gene match: 7. Germline CDR1 reads LNHNV; CDR2 reads YYDKDF (reference sequence). Here the CDR3 DNA reads TGTGCCACCAGCCGCTACAGGGGGAGTACAGATACGCAGTATTTT. It encodes CATSRYRGSTDTQYF.

CDR3 sequence: CASRLRQETQYF. Here the CDR3 DNA reads TGTGCCAGCAGACTCCGCCAAGAGACCCAGTACTTC. The genes are TRBV28 and TRBJ2-5, with D unresolved. Trimming shortened V by 6 bases and J by 1 base, and 6 bases separated the two germline ends. This CDR3 has 12 amino acids. Germline V gives CDR1 MDHEN, CDR2 SYDVKM.